The sequence of this T cell receptor beta chain was determined in a study of Ad26.COV2.S vaccination and SARS-CoV-2 variants. Study as a whole: Participants got Ad26.COV2.S intramuscularly, once or twice 56 days apart.

Study-wide results and caveats: The breadth of spike-specific CD8+ and CD4+ T cell responses after vaccination was reportedly substantial. Vaccinated and placebo-treated recipients had similar non-spike TCR breadth.

As for this clone: Its antigen remains unidentified.

As to treatment: 15 to 20 received Ad26.COV2.S at low or high dose, single or two shots; roughly five received placebo; per-sample allocation not given. After the first vaccine or placebo injection, samples were drawn on day 63. Measured with immunoSEQ multiplex PCR; TCRdb has only the in-frame clones, and not every one. The repertoire holds about 410,000 clones, with 75% to 90% as singletons. Material: peripheral blood, obtained in a trial of Ad26.COV2.S vaccine versus placebo. This clonotype was sampled from a person between 18 and 65 years old who received the Ad26.COV2.S COVID-19 vaccine or a placebo.

CDR3 loop: CASSLGYSPLHF. In nucleotides, the CDR3 is TGCGCCAGCAGCTTGGGGTACTCACCCCTCCACTTT. The chain combines TRBV5-1 with TRBJ1-6, with D hard to call. V was trimmed by 0 bases and J by 10 bases, leaving 5 bases between them. The length of the CDR3 is 12 residues. The germline gives CDR1 SGHRS, CDR2 YFSETQ.